This T cell receptor (beta chain) was captured by sequencing in a study of cytomegalovirus exposure and HLA in healthy donors. Study-level points and caveats: Earlier results showed most TCR beta V segments being productive about 87% or about 30% of the time. The study assumed roughly uniform donor sequencing depth for presence/absence analyses. The study dropped some indistinguishable V segments, TRBV6-2 and TRBV6-3 among them. V- and J-gene trimming in TCR beta was tied to a missense DCLRE1C variant by an analysis performed later.

As regards this clone: Its antigen is unidentified.

PCR employed 60 Vbeta and 13 Jbeta primers. Profiling relied on immunoSEQ multiplex PCR, and the TCRdb table lists in-frame clones only, not all of them. The sample lists some 44,000 clones, around 50% seen once, with roughly 12% in the top ten. The CDR3 runs to 15 residues. CDR1 SNHLY and CDR2 FYNNEI come from the germline V gene. Unmatched junction bases numbered 6, after V lost 5 bases and J lost 4 bases. The sequence was obtained from a human donor in good health. Material for sequencing was PBMCs. This chain links TRBV2 with TRBJ2-7; 12 bases line up with TRBD2. The CDR3 protein is CASSLASGGAYEQYF. In nucleotides, the CDR3 is TGTGCCAGCAGTCTGGCTAGCGGGGGGGCATACGAGCAGTACTTC.